This is a list of T cell receptor beta chains from one sample in a study of control samples from healthy donors and cancer patients. Profiled with immunoSEQ multiplex PCR; TCRdb holds only in-frame clones, not every one. This sample has about 140,000 clones; about 90% occur once, and the top ten carry under 9%. Sample: blood. These receptors were obtained from a young man in good health. Each CDR3 is given with its conserved first and last residue. D genes are given only for firm matches. Clone size is stated in some rows and not others, as once, few, many or a class when expanded.

CDR3 DNA	CDR3 protein	D gene	J gene	V gene	clone size
TGTGCCAGCAGTTTATCCGGACGTAACAATCAGCCCCAGCATTTT	CASSLSGRNNQPQHF	-	TRBJ1-5	TRBV27	-
TGCGCCAGCAGCCTGCAGGAGGGAACGTACGAGCAGTACTTC	CASSLQEGTYEQYF	-	TRBJ2-7	TRBV5-1	few
TGTGCCAGCAGTTATAACTATGGCTACACCTTC	CASSYNYGYTF	-	TRBJ1-2	TRBV7-9	-
TGTGCCAGCAGCCCACGACTAGCGGACAATGAGCAGTTCTTC	CASSPRLADNEQFF	TRBD2	TRBJ2-1	TRBV3-1/TRBV3-2	-
TGTGCCAGCAGTTACTGGCCCTCTGGGGCCAACGTCCTGACTTTC	CASSYWPSGANVLTF	-	TRBJ2-6	TRBV27	-
TGTGCCATCAGTGAAGGGACAGGGCAACAAGAGACCCAGTACTTC	CAISEGTGQQETQYF	TRBD1	TRBJ2-5	TRBV10-3	once
TGTGCCAGCAGCTGGGGAAGGGGCACTGAAGCTTTCTTT	CASSWGRGTEAFF	-	TRBJ1-1	TRBV7-2	-
TGTGCCAGCTCACCACTCGGGGACCCCTCTGGCTACACCTTC	CASSPLGDPSGYTF	-	TRBJ1-2	TRBV18	-
TGTGCCAGCGGCGGGGGCCCTAACTATGGCTACACCTTC	CASGGGPNYGYTF	-	TRBJ1-2	TRBV2	-
TGTGCCTGGAGTGTAGGGCAGCTGAGAGAGACCCAGTACTTC	CAWSVGQLRETQYF	-	TRBJ2-5	TRBV30	-
TGTGCCAGCAGTTTATATGCTGCTCTGCCGTTCTACGAGCAGTACTTC	CASSLYAALPFYEQYF	-	TRBJ2-7	TRBV27	-
TGCGCCAGCAGTGAGTCTCGGGACAGAGATGAAAAACTGTTTTTT	CASSESRDRDEKLFF	TRBD1	TRBJ1-4	TRBV10-1	-
TGCAGTGCTAGTCCGTCCACAGATACGCAGTATTTT	CSASPSTDTQYF	-	TRBJ2-3	TRBV20-1	-
TGTGCCACCCTGACCGGGACTGAAGCTTTCTTT	CATLTGTEAFF	-	TRBJ1-1	TRBV6-6	-
TGCGCCAGCAGCTTGCGGGGTACCGGGACGGGCGGGGAGCTGTTTTTT	CASSLRGTGTGGELFF	-	TRBJ2-2	TRBV5-1	-
TGTGCCAGCAGCTCGCCAGCGGGGGGGCCTGGATCCTACAATGAGCAGTTCTTC	CASSSPAGGPGSYNEQFF	TRBD2	TRBJ2-1	TRBV7-9	-
TGCGCCAGCCGGCAGGGTGCGCGTAGCAATCAGCCCCAGCATTTT	CASRQGARSNQPQHF	-	TRBJ1-5	TRBV10-2	once
TGTGCCAGCAGGGAGAGGGGGGGAGACGAGCAGTACTTC	CASRERGGDEQYF	-	TRBJ2-7	TRBV7-6	-
TGTGCCAGCAGCTTAGCAGGGGAGGTTGGCTACACCTTC	CASSLAGEVGYTF	-	TRBJ1-2	TRBV7-8	-
TGTGCCAGCAGCTCGGACAGGGGGTACGAGCAGTACTTC	CASSSDRGYEQYF	TRBD1	TRBJ2-7	TRBV7-2	-
TGCGCCAGCAGCTCCGACGGGACAGTCAATAACTATGGCTACACCTTC	CASSSDGTVNNYGYTF	TRBD1	TRBJ1-2	TRBV5-1	-
TGTGCCAGCAGCCAGTCCCGTGGGGGAGGGAGCTATGGCTACACCTTC	CASSQSRGGGSYGYTF	-	TRBJ1-2	TRBV4-2	-
TGCGCCAGCAGCTTGGGCCCGGGTAATGAGCAGTTCTTC	CASSLGPGNEQFF	-	TRBJ2-1	TRBV5-1	-
TGTGCCAGCAGCTTGGCCCCAGGGTCCTACGAGCAGTACTTC	CASSLAPGSYEQYF	-	TRBJ2-7	TRBV5-6	-
TGTGCCAGCAGATACGGACAGCTGAACACTGAAGCTTTCTTT	CASRYGQLNTEAFF	-	TRBJ1-1	TRBV11-2	-
TGTGCCAGCGGCGATCAGCCCCAGCATTTT	CASGDQPQHF	-	TRBJ1-5	TRBV6-5	few
TGCGCCAGCAGCCAAGATCAGGCCACAGGCGCCTATGGCTACACCTTC	CASSQDQATGAYGYTF	-	TRBJ1-2	TRBV4-3	-
TGTGCCAGCAGGGACGGCGGAGCTGGCCGAGTTTTCAATCAGCCCCAGCATTTT	CASRDGGAGRVFNQPQHF	-	TRBJ1-5	TRBV11-2	-
TGTGCCAGCAGTTACGGGGGGCCCACCGGGGAGCTGTTTTTT	CASSYGGPTGELFF	-	TRBJ2-2	TRBV6-5	-
TGCGCCAGCAGCCAAGTGGGAGGGCTTGGAGGAAACACCATATATTTT	CASSQVGGLGGNTIYF	-	TRBJ1-3	TRBV4-1	-
TGTGCCAGCAGCTTGGCGGGGACAGGGGCCGGGGAGCTGTTTTTT	CASSLAGTGAGELFF	TRBD1	TRBJ2-2	TRBV5-4	-
TGTGCCAGCTCGCTGGGGCCCGCGGGCTACACCTTC	CASSLGPAGYTF	-	TRBJ1-2	TRBV18	-
TGTGCCAGCAGTGGAGGAGCGGGGAATGAGCAGTTCTTC	CASSGGAGNEQFF	TRBD2	TRBJ2-1	TRBV6-4	-
TGCGCCAGCAGCTGGACAGACTCAGACACAGATACGCAGTATTTT	CASSWTDSDTDTQYF	-	TRBJ2-3	TRBV5-1	-
TGTGCCAGCAGTTTAGACAGGGGCAAGAACGAGCAGTACTTC	CASSLDRGKNEQYF	TRBD1	TRBJ2-7	TRBV27	-
TGTGCCAGCAGCCAAGTAATGAGCGGGGTTAACGAGCAGTACTTC	CASSQVMSGVNEQYF	TRBD2	TRBJ2-7	TRBV4-2	-
TGTGCCAGCAGGGACCCGGGGGGGCATTACAATGAGCAGTTCTTC	CASRDPGGHYNEQFF	TRBD2	TRBJ2-1	TRBV2	-
TGTGCCAGCAGCTTGAGGAGTGACAACTATGGCTACACCTTC	CASSLRSDNYGYTF	-	TRBJ1-2	TRBV5-5	-
TGTGCCAGCGGACAGGGGTGGGAGCAGTACTTC	CASGQGWEQYF	TRBD1	TRBJ2-7	TRBV2	-
TGTGCCAGCAGCCAAGATGACAGACTAGCCAAAAACATTCAGTACTTC	CASSQDDRLAKNIQYF	-	TRBJ2-4	TRBV3-1/TRBV3-2	-
TGTGCCAGCAGCCAAGGGGGAGGCACTGAAGCTTTCTTT	CASSQGGGTEAFF	-	TRBJ1-1	TRBV3-1/TRBV3-2	-
TGTGCCACCAGCAGCACCCAGGGGGACAGGGGGCTTGTGGCCGAGCAGTACTTC	CATSSTQGDRGLVAEQYF	TRBD1	TRBJ2-7	TRBV15	-
TGTGCCATCAGTGATCAACGGACAGGGGGCGCGGAGACCCAGTACTTC	CAISDQRTGGAETQYF	TRBD1	TRBJ2-5	TRBV10-3	-
TGTGCCAGCAGCTCGGTACAGGGGCAGAACACTGAAGCTTTCTTT	CASSSVQGQNTEAFF	TRBD1	TRBJ1-1	TRBV7-3	once
TGTGCCAGCAGCTTAGTGGGCGATGGAAACACCATATATTTT	CASSLVGDGNTIYF	-	TRBJ1-3	TRBV7-9	once
TGTGCCAGTAGTATCGAGGGGCGGGGGATACTCGAGCAGTACTTC	CASSIEGRGILEQYF	TRBD2	TRBJ2-7	TRBV19	-
TGTGCCAGCAGTTCACTATCCGGGACAGGGTTCGGTGCTGAGCAGTTCTTC	CASSSLSGTGFGAEQFF	TRBD1	TRBJ2-1	TRBV28	once
TGCAGCGTTGAAGGACGAGCAGGGGCGGACACTGAAGCTTTCTTT	CSVEGRAGADTEAFF	-	TRBJ1-1	TRBV29-1	-
TGCAGTGCTAGTATCCTAGACACAGATACGCAGTATTTT	CSASILDTDTQYF	-	TRBJ2-3	TRBV20-1	-
TGCAGCGTTGATGGACTAGCGGGGGCCGCCCGTAGCACAGATACGCAGTATTTT	CSVDGLAGAARSTDTQYF	TRBD2	TRBJ2-3	TRBV29-1	-
TGTGCCAGCAGTTCGGGACAGAGCTCCTACAATGAGCAGTTCTTC	CASSSGQSSYNEQFF	TRBD1	TRBJ2-1	TRBV28	-
TGTGCCAGCTCCCCGACAGGGGGCTTCTACGAGCAGTACTTC	CASSPTGGFYEQYF	TRBD1	TRBJ2-7	TRBV6-5	-
TGTGCCAGCAGCCCAGGACAGGGGGCTAGCGAGCAGTACTTC	CASSPGQGASEQYF	TRBD1	TRBJ2-7	TRBV3-1/TRBV3-2	-
TGTGCCAGCAGGGAGACGGGGACAGGCCCCACCGGGGAGCTGTTTTTT	CASRETGTGPTGELFF	TRBD1	TRBJ2-2	TRBV5-6	-
TGTGCCAGCGGTCTAGACAGGGGTATTGGCAATTCACCCCTCCACTTT	CASGLDRGIGNSPLHF	TRBD1	TRBJ1-6	TRBV2	-
TGTGCCAGCAGCCAAGGGAGGTTAAGCTCCTACGAGCAGTACTTC	CASSQGRLSSYEQYF	-	TRBJ2-7	TRBV3-1/TRBV3-2	-
TGTGCCAGCAGCGAAACAGGGAACACTGAAGCTTTCTTT	CASSETGNTEAFF	-	TRBJ1-1	TRBV7-3	-
TGTGCCAGCAGCGTAGCTCCGGGACTCTCTGGAAACACCATATATTTT	CASSVAPGLSGNTIYF	-	TRBJ1-3	TRBV9	-